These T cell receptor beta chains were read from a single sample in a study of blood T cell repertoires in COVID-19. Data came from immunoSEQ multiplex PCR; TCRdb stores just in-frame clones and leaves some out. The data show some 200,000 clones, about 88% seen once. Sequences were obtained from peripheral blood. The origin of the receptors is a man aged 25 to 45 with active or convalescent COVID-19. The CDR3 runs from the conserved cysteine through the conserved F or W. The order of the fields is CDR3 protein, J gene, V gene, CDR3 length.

CDR3 protein: CASSERQGEGSEAFF
J gene: TRBJ1-1
V gene: TRBV6-1
CDR3 length: 15

CDR3 protein: CASGFGSGDAFYEQYF
J gene: TRBJ2-7
V gene: TRBV12-5
CDR3 length: 16

CDR3 protein: CASSPDTGGWTEAFF
J gene: TRBJ1-1
V gene: TRBV6-2/TRBV6-3
CDR3 length: 15

CDR3 protein: CASSNNRAAYEQYF
J gene: TRBJ2-7
V gene: TRBV7-2
CDR3 length: 14

CDR3 protein: CASSPYGGSGNTIYF
J gene: TRBJ1-3
V gene: TRBV11-2
CDR3 length: 15

CDR3 protein: CASSSPTGAGTEDTQYF
J gene: TRBJ2-3
V gene: TRBV19
CDR3 length: 17

CDR3 protein: CASSLSDGELFF
J gene: TRBJ2-2
V gene: TRBV27
CDR3 length: 12

CDR3 protein: CAWSGADTALFYGYTF
J gene: TRBJ1-2
V gene: TRBV30
CDR3 length: 16

CDR3 protein: CASSFPRTGNNEQFF
J gene: TRBJ2-1
V gene: TRBV27
CDR3 length: 15

CDR3 protein: CASRQGHGTEAFF
J gene: TRBJ1-1
V gene: TRBV10-1
CDR3 length: 13

CDR3 protein: CASSTDRDSGNTIYF
J gene: TRBJ1-3
V gene: TRBV5-4
CDR3 length: 15

CDR3 protein: CASRGMTGGNTEAFF
J gene: TRBJ1-1
V gene: TRBV7-9
CDR3 length: 15

CDR3 protein: CASSFRTGADGYTF
J gene: TRBJ1-2
V gene: TRBV11-3
CDR3 length: 14

CDR3 protein: CASSEGQGGQPQHF
J gene: TRBJ1-5
V gene: TRBV10-2
CDR3 length: 14

CDR3 protein: CAWKGTGRGYTF
J gene: TRBJ1-2
V gene: TRBV30
CDR3 length: 12

CDR3 protein: CASSEVAGGREQFF
J gene: TRBJ2-1
V gene: TRBV6-1
CDR3 length: 14

CDR3 protein: CSGIQGNTIYF
J gene: TRBJ1-3
V gene: TRBV29-1
CDR3 length: 11

CDR3 protein: CASTGPGGALVGTEAFF
J gene: TRBJ1-1
V gene: TRBV23-1
CDR3 length: 17

CDR3 protein: CASSDYGAGTDTQYF
J gene: TRBJ2-3
V gene: TRBV6-4
CDR3 length: 15

CDR3 protein: CASYPTGGGTEAFF
J gene: TRBJ1-1
V gene: TRBV18
CDR3 length: 14

CDR3 protein: CASSAGWPASEQFF
J gene: TRBJ2-1
V gene: TRBV19
CDR3 length: 14

CDR3 protein: CASSFLGFLNTEAFF
J gene: TRBJ1-1
V gene: TRBV6-2/TRBV6-3
CDR3 length: 15

CDR3 protein: CASSQEWSGSYNEQFF
J gene: TRBJ2-1
V gene: TRBV4-1
CDR3 length: 16

CDR3 protein: CASSLAGESAARSPLHF
J gene: TRBJ1-6
V gene: TRBV5-1
CDR3 length: 17

CDR3 protein: CSVPTVAKNIQYF
J gene: TRBJ2-4
V gene: TRBV29-1
CDR3 length: 13